This passage covers 18 T cell receptor beta chains from one sample sequenced in a study of Ad26.COV2.S vaccination and SARS-CoV-2 variants. Generated by immunoSEQ multiplex PCR, the TCRdb table keeps only in-frame clones and is missing some. The sample lists roughly 400,000 clones, approximately 92% occurring once. The treatment was: over 15 received Ad26.COV2.S at low or high dose, single or two shots; a few received placebo; per-sample allocation not given. The samples date from day 63 after the first vaccine or placebo injection. Sample: peripheral blood, taken in a trial of Ad26.COV2.S vaccine versus placebo. Receptors were obtained from a person between 18 and 59 years old who received the Ad26.COV2.S COVID-19 vaccine or a placebo.

The V call is TRBV3-1 (or the pseudogene TRBV3-2), the J call TRBJ2-2; 10 positions agree with TRBD2. V was clipped by 4 bases and J by 4 bases; unmatched bases: 6. CDR1 and CDR2 (germline): LGHDT, YNNKEL (reference sequence). The CDR3 covers 16 residues. The CDR3 DNA reads TGTGCCAGCAGCCCCCCGAGCGGGGGGGCCACCGGGGAGCTGTTTTTT. It is translated as CASSPPSGGATGELFF.

This chain uses TRBV3-1 (or the pseudogene TRBV3-2) with TRBJ2-7; D remains ambiguous. This CDR3 region has 12 residues. Per germline, CDR1 LGHDT and CDR2 YNNKEL (reference sequence). V was clipped by 3 bases and J by 7 bases, with 10 bases between them. The CDR3: CASSQTSWEQYF. CDR3 DNA: TGTGCCAGCAGCCAGACCTCATGGGAGCAGTACTTC.

This clone was seen repeatedly, ten times or more. The chain carries TRBV7-2 and TRBJ2-7, with 9 bases identical to TRBD1. The CDR3 runs to 13 residues. The V gene end was trimmed by 5 bases and the J gene end by 4 bases; junction bases not matched to a gene: 3. Germline lookup yields CDR1 SGHTA and CDR2 FQGNSA. The DNA of the CDR3 is TGTGCCAGCAGCCGAGACAGGGGGTACGAGCAGTACTTC. Translated: CASSRDRGYEQYF. The full variable domain, completed using reference TRBV7-2 and TRBJ2-7, is GAGVSQSPSNKVTEKGKDVELRCDPISGHTALYWYRQSLGQGLEFLIYFQGNSAPDKSGLPSDRFSAERTGGSVSTLTIQRTQQEDSAVYLCASSRDRGYEQYFGPGTRLTVT.

V is TRBV7-2 and J is TRBJ2-1; D gene unclear. This CDR3 contains 13 residues. From germline, CDR1 is SGHTA and CDR2 FQGNSA. V gave up 0 bases and J gave up 8 bases, with 8 bases separating them. The CDR3 spells CASSLAQGYEQFF. CDR3 DNA: TGTGCCAGCAGCTTAGCGCAAGGATATGAGCAGTTCTTC.

This clone was observed once. This chain joins TRBV5-1 and TRBJ2-1, with TRBD2 identical over 9 bases. The V and J ends lost 0 bases and 0 bases, in that order; junction bases with no gene match: 10. The V gene's germline CDR1 is SGHRS and CDR2 YFSETQ. CDR3 size: 19 residues. The DNA for the CDR3 is TGCGCCAGCAGCTTGGCTAGCGGGGTTTACGGCGACTCCTACAATGAGCAGTTCTTC. Amino acids: CASSLASGVYGDSYNEQFF.

V gene TRBV18 combines with J gene TRBJ2-2; D may be TRBD1 (6 bases). CDR1 and CDR2 from the germline V gene are KGHSH and LQKENI. The CDR3 has 15 amino acids. The V and J ends lost 3 bases and 3 bases respectively, with 11 bases between them. CDR3 bases: TGTGCCAGCTCACCCACAGGGTATGACACCGGGGAGCTGTTTTTT. It specifies CASSPTGYDTGELFF.

V and J are TRBV4-1 and TRBJ2-7; TRBD1 is a possible D gene (6 bases). Germline CDR1 reads MGHRA; CDR2 reads YSYEKL. The CDR3 runs 14 residues. V lost 0 bases and J lost 4, with 10 bases in between. CDR3 sequence reads: CASSQDPGEYEQYF. In DNA form, the CDR3 reads TGCGCCAGCAGCCAAGATCCAGGGGAGTACGAGCAGTACTTC.

The genes are TRBV19 and TRBJ1-3; D not certain. The CDR3 has 15 residues. The V end was cut by 5 bases, the J end by 0 bases, with 11 bases between. The germline gives CDR1 LNHDA, CDR2 SQIVND (reference sequence). The CDR3 nucleotides are TGTGCCAGTAGTCGGGCCTACCTCTCTGGAAACACCATATATTTT. Translation gives CASSRAYLSGNTIYF.

This clone has only a few counts. The CDR3 sequence: CASSVNRNQPQHF. The CDR3 DNA reads TGTGCCAGTAGTGTTAACAGGAATCAGCCCCAGCATTTT. The rearrangement joins TRBV19 to TRBJ1-5; D is perhaps TRBD1 (5 bases). Germline assignment: CDR1 LNHDA and CDR2 SQIVND (reference sequence). V lost 5 bases to trimming and J lost 4 bases, with 9 bases between them. This CDR3 contains 13 residues.

This sequence joins TRBV30 and TRBJ1-6; 7 nucleotides align to TRBD1. V was clipped by 0 bases and J by 4 bases; unmatched bases: 3. The CDR3 is 15 amino acids. The germline CDR1 and CDR2 sequences are GTSNPN and SVGIG (reference sequence). CDR3 region: CAWSVETGYNSPLHF. The CDR3 nucleotides read TGTGCCTGGAGTGTAGAGACAGGGTATAATTCACCCCTCCACTTT.

The rearrangement uses TRBV7-9 and TRBJ2-7, with 8 bases that match TRBD1. Germline CDR1 reads SEHNR; CDR2 reads FQNEAQ (reference sequence). The J segment lost 5 bases and the V segment lost 1 base, leaving 7 bases of the junction unmatched. The CDR3 covers 15 residues. The CDR3 nucleotides read TGTGCCAGCAGCTTAGGGGACAGGATCTTTGACGAGCAGTACTTC. Translating gives CASSLGDRIFDEQYF.

The rearrangement uses TRBV9 and TRBJ2-1, with TRBD1 matching over 11 bases. The ends lost 0 bases at V and 9 bases at J; junction bases unmatched: 11. The CDR3 is 17 amino acids. Germline V gene data show CDR1 as SGDLS and CDR2 as YYNGEE. The CDR3: CASSVADRGLPEGEQFF. The DNA for the CDR3 is TGTGCCAGCAGCGTAGCGGACAGGGGGCTCCCCGAGGGTGAGCAGTTCTTC.

V usage is TRBV14 and J usage is TRBJ1-4, with D uncertain. V lost 1 base, J lost 8 bases, and 20 bases lay in between. This CDR3 comprises 17 residues. Germline lookup yields CDR1 SGHDN and CDR2 FVKESK. This CDR3 is CASSQGPSGQPWEKLFF. The CDR3 nucleotides are TGTGCCAGCAGCCAAGGCCCTTCTGGGCAGCCTTGGGAAAAACTGTTTTTT.

The V and J genes are TRBV7-9 and TRBJ1-5; D might be TRBD1 (5 bases). CDR3 length equals 13 residues. V lost 6 bases and J 1 base, leaving 7 bases between the germline ends. Germline V gene sequence: CDR1 SEHNR, CDR2 FQNEAQ (reference sequence). The CDR3 loop is CASSWDSNQPQHF. The CDR3 bases are TGTGCCAGCAGTTGGGACAGCAATCAGCCCCAGCATTTT.

This chain uses TRBV5-8 with TRBJ1-4; TRBD1 matches 7 bases. Germline V lookup: CDR1 SGHTS, CDR2 YDEGEE. CDR3 length: 15 amino acids. The V segment lost 4 bases and the J segment 10 bases; nucleotides outside the gene matches: 13. CDR3: CASSVTRDSGGKLFF. CDR3 nucleotide sequence: TGTGCCAGCAGCGTCACCCGGGACAGTGGGGGAAAACTGTTTTTT. Full variable domain (remainder filled in from reference TRBV5-8 and TRBJ1-4): EAGVTQSPTHLIKTRGQQATLRCSPISGHTSVYWYQQALGLGLQFLLWYDEGEERNRGNFPPRFSGRQFPNYSSELNVNALELEDSALYLCASSVTRDSGGKLFFGSGTQLSVL.

Written as DNA, the CDR3 is TGTGCCAGCAGTTTTGCTAGGCGGGTCAAAGAGACCCAGTACTTC. Translating it yields CASSFARRVKETQYF. This chain links TRBV28 with TRBJ2-5; D may be TRBD2 (5 bases). This CDR3 has 15 amino acids. CDR1 and CDR2 from the germline V gene are MDHEN and SYDVKM. V was trimmed by 3 bases and J by 3 bases, leaving 14 bases between them.

The rearrangement joins TRBV4-3 to TRBJ2-2, with TRBD2 identical over 7 bases. Germline V gene data show CDR1 as LGHNA and CDR2 as YSLEER. Trimming at V came to 0 bases and at J to 6 bases, leaving 4 bases not matched to a gene. The CDR3 is 15 residues long. CDR3: CASSQDPGGSGELFF. The CDR3 bases are TGCGCCAGCAGCCAAGATCCCGGGGGGTCCGGGGAGCTGTTTTTT.

This rearrangement joins TRBV7-2 to TRBJ1-2; D remains ambiguous. V was pared by 1 base and J by 3 bases, with 6 bases between. Germline loops: CDR1 SGHTA, CDR2 FQGNSA. The CDR3 is made up of 13 amino acids. The CDR3 sequence: CASSLDRHYGYTF. DNA for the CDR3: TGTGCCAGCAGCTTAGACCGCCACTATGGCTACACCTTC.